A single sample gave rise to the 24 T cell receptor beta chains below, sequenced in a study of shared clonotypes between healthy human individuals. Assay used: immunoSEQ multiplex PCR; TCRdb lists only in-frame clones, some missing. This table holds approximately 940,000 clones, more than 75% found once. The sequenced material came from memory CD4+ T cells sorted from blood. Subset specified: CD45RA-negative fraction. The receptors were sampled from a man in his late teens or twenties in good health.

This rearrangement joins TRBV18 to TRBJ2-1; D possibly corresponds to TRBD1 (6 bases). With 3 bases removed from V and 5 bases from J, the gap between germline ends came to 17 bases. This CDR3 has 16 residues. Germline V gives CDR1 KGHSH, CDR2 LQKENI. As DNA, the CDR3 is TGTGCCAGCTCACCGCAAGTAGGGGGTTTCAACAATGAGCAGTTCTTC. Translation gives CASSPQVGGFNNEQFF.

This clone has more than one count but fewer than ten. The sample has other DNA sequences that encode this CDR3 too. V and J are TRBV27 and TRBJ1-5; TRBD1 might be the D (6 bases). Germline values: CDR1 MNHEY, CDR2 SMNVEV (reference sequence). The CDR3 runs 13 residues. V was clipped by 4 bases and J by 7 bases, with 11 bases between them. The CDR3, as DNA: TGTGCCAGCAGTTCCAGGGGTTTCCAGCCCCAGCATTTT. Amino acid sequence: CASSSRGFQPQHF.

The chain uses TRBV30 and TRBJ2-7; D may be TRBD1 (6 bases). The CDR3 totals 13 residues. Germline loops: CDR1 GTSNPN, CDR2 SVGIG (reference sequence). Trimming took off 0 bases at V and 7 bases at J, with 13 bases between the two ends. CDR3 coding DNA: TGTGCCTGGAGTGTACCGGGGCAGGGGGAGCAGTACTTC. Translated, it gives CAWSVPGQGEQYF.

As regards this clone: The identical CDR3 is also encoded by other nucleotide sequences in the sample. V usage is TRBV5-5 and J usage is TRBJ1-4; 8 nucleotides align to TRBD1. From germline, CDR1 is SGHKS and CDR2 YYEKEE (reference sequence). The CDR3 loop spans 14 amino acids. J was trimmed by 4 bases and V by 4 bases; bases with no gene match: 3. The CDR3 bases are TGTGCCAGCAGCCTGGGACAGGTTAATGAAAAACTGTTTTTT. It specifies CASSLGQVNEKLFF.

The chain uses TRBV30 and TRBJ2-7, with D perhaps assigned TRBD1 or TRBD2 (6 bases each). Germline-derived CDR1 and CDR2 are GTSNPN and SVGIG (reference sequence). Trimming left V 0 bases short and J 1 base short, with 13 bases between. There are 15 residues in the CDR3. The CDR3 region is CAWSVGGFGSYEQYF. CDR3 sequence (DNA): TGTGCCTGGAGTGTCGGGGGCTTCGGGTCCTACGAGCAGTACTTC.

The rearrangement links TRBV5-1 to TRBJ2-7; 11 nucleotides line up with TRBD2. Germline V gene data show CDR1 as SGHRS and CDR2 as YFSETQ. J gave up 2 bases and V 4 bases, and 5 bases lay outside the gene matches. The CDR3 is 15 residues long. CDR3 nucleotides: TGCGCCAGCAGCCGGGGACTAGCGGAGACCTACGAGCAGTACTTC. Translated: CASSRGLAETYEQYF.

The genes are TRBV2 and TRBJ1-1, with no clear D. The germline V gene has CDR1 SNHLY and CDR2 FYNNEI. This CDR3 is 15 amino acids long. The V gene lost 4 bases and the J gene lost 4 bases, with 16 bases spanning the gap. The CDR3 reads CASSVGTFGSTEAFF. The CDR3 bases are TGTGCCAGCAGTGTTGGAACCTTTGGGAGCACTGAAGCTTTCTTT.

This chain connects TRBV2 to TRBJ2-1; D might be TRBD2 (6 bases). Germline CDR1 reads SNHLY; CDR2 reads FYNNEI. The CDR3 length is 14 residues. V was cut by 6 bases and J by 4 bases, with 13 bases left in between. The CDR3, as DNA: TGTGCCAGCAGCGAGCGGGTGGAGTACAATGAGCAGTTCTTC. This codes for CASSERVEYNEQFF.

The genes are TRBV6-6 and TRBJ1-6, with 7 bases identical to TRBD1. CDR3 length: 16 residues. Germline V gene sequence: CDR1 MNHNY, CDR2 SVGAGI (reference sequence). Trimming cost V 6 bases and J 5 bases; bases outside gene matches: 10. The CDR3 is CASSSETGSDNSPLHF. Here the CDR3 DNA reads TGTGCCAGCAGCTCCGAGACAGGGTCGGATAATTCACCCCTCCACTTT.

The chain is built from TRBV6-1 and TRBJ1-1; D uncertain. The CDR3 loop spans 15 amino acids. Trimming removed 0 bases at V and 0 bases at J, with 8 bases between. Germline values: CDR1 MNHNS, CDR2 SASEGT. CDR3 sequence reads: CASSEAASLNTEAFF. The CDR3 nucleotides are TGTGCCAGCAGTGAAGCGGCCAGCCTGAACACTGAAGCTTTCTTT.

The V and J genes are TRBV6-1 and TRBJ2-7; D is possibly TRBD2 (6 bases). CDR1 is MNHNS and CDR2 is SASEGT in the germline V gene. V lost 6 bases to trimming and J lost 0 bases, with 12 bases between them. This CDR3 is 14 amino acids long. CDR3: CASRRDWSSYEQYF. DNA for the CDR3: TGTGCCAGCAGAAGGGACTGGAGCTCCTACGAGCAGTACTTC.

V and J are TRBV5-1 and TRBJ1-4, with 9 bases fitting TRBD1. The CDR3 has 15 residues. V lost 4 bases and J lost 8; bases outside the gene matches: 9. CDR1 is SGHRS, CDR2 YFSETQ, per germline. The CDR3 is CASSARTGVEEKLFF. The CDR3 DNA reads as TGCGCCAGCAGCGCAAGGACAGGGGTGGAAGAAAAACTGTTTTTT.

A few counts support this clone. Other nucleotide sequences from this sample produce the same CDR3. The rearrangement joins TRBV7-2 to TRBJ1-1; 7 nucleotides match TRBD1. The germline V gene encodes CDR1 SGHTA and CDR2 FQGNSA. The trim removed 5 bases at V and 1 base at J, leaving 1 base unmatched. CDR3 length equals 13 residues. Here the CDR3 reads CASSRQGNTEAFF. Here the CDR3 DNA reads TGTGCCAGCAGCCGACAGGGGAACACTGAAGCTTTCTTT.

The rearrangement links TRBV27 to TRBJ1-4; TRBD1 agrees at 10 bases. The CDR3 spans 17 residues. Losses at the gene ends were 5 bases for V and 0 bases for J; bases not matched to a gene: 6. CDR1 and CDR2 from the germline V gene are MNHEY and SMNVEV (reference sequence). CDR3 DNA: TGTGCCAGCAGTCCATTGGACAGGGGGTCAACTAATGAAAAACTGTTTTTT. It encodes CASSPLDRGSTNEKLFF.

The CDR3 bases are TGTGCCAGCGTCCATGGGGACACTGAAGCTTTCTTT. Translated, it gives CASVHGDTEAFF. The chain recombines TRBV18 with TRBJ1-1; D ambiguous. Between the trimmed V and J ends, which lost 8 bases and 3 bases, there was a span of 10 bases. In germline, CDR1 is KGHSH, CDR2 LQKENI. CDR3 length: 12 amino acids. The full variable domain, with the rest looked up from reference TRBV18 and TRBJ1-1, is NAGVMQNPRHLVRRRGQEARLRCSPMKGHSHVYWYRQLPEEGLKFMVYLQKENIIDESGMPKERFSAEFPKEGPSILRIQQVVRGDSAAYFCASVHGDTEAFFGQGTRLTVV.

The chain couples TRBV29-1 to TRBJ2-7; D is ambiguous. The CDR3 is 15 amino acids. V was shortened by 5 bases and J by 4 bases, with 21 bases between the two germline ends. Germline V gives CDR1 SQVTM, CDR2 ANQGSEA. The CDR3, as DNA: TGCAGCGTTTATCTCATGGCGGCTGGTGGATACGAGCAGTACTTC. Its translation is CSVYLMAAGGYEQYF.

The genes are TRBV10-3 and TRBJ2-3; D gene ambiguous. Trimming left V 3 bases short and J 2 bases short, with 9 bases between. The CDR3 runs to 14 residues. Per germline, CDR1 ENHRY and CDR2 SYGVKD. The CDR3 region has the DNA TGTGCCATCAGTGATCTTAGCACCACAGATACGCAGTATTTT. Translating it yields CAISDLSTTDTQYF.

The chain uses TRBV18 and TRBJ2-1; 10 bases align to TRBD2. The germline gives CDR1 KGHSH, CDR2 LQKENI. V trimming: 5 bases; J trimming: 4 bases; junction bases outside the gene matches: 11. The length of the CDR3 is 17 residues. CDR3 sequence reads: CASSSSGGAVNYNEQFF. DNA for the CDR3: TGTGCCAGCTCATCAAGCGGGGGGGCCGTAAATTACAATGAGCAGTTCTTC.

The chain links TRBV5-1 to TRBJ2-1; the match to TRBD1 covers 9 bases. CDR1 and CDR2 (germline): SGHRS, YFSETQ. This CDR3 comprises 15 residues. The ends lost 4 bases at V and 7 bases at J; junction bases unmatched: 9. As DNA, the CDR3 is TGCGCCAGCAGCCCAACCGGGACAGGGCTTAATGAGCAGTTCTTC. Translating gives CASSPTGTGLNEQFF.

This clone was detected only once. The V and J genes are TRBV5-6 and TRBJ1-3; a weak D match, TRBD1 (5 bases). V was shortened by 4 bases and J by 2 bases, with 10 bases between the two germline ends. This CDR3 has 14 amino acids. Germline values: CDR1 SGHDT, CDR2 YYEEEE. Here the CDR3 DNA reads TGTGCCAGCAGCCGATGGACACCTGGAAACACCATATATTTT. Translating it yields CASSRWTPGNTIYF.

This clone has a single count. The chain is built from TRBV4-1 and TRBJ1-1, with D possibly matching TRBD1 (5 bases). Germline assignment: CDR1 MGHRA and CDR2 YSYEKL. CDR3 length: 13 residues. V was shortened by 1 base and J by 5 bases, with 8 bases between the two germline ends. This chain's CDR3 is CASSQGGVTEAFF. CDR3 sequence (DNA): TGCGCCAGCAGCCAAGGGGGGGTAACTGAAGCTTTCTTT.

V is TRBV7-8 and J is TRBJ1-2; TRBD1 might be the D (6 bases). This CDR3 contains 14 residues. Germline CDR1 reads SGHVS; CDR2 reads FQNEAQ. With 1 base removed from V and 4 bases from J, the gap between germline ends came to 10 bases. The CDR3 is CASSLERGGYGYTF. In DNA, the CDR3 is TGTGCCAGCAGCTTAGAGAGAGGGGGCTATGGCTACACCTTC.

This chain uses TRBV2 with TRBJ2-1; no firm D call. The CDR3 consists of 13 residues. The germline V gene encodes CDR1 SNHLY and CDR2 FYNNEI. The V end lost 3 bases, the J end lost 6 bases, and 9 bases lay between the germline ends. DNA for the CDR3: TGTGCCAGCAGTGAGCGGACCTCCAATGAGCAGTTCTTC. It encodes CASSERTSNEQFF.

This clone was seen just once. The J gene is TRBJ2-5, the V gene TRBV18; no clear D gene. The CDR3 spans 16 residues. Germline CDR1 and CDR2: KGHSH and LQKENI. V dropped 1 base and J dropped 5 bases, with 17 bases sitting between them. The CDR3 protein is CASSPRGSDPRETQYF. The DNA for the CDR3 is TGTGCCAGCTCACCACGGGGTAGTGACCCCAGGGAGACCCAGTACTTC.